This T cell receptor (beta chain) was identified during a study of human T cells and chemical hapten exposure. V was trimmed by 1 base and J by 4 bases, leaving 15 bases between them. The CDR3 runs to 16 residues. CDR1 is LGHNA and CDR2 is YNFKEQ in the germline V gene. TCRdb re-called the RACE reads through MiXCR, storing one row per CDR3 protein. Among 150,000 to 200,000 distinct CDR3 sequences listed, about 22% were seen once. The time point denotes: patch test 3, about 24 weeks after DPC sensitization. The treatment was: therapeutic diphenylcyclopropenone sensitization with weekly scalp DPC. The TCR was taken from a woman between 40 and 55 years old with alopecia areata. Some clones in this sample may be carry-over from other donors' samples. The rearrangement uses TRBV4-2 and TRBJ2-3, with D perhaps matching TRBD2 (6 bases). Specimen: whole blood, collected in connection with sensitization to the hapten diphenylcyclopropenone (DPC). CDR3 nucleotides: TGTGCCAGCAGCCAAGGGAGGGGCGGGATAGCAGATACGCAGTATTTT. Protein product: CASSQGRGGIADTQYF.